Listed below are T cell receptor beta chains from one sample, sequenced in a study of blood T cell repertoires in COVID-19. The protocol was immunoSEQ multiplex PCR, while the TCRdb copy is restricted to in-frame clones and leaves out a portion. The data contain about 310,000 clones, 90% of them singletons. Material for sequencing was peripheral blood. Source of these receptors: a woman aged 25 to 45 with COVID-19, enrolled during active disease. Each CDR3 is given with its conserved first and last residue.

J gene	V gene	CDR3 protein
TRBJ2-2	TRBV5-1	CASSMGQGDTGELFF
TRBJ1-2	TRBV5-4	CATKDWSQYGYTF
TRBJ1-1	TRBV19	CASSPRQGANTEAFF
TRBJ2-3	TRBV5-1	CASSSDRGTDTQYF
TRBJ1-2	TRBV6-5	CASTLTRSEGYTF
TRBJ2-7	TRBV2	CASTPSSGSSYEQYF
TRBJ1-1	TRBV28	CASSLYLTALNTEAFF
TRBJ2-7	TRBV7-9	CASSNRDFPYEQYF
TRBJ2-7	TRBV27	CASSGRGLAGDYEQYF
TRBJ1-2	TRBV14	CASSQEGTWGANYGYTF
TRBJ2-2	TRBV15	CATSRGTSGSGGELFF
TRBJ2-3	TRBV7-9	CASSLGQGIDTQYF
TRBJ1-1	TRBV5-4	CASSPTLNTEAFF
TRBJ2-1	TRBV7-2	CASSPETRREQFF
TRBJ2-7	TRBV19	CASADRTAAYEQYF
TRBJ1-6	TRBV18	CASSPPGQADSPLHF
TRBJ1-4	TRBV19	CASSIPGTGDEKLFF